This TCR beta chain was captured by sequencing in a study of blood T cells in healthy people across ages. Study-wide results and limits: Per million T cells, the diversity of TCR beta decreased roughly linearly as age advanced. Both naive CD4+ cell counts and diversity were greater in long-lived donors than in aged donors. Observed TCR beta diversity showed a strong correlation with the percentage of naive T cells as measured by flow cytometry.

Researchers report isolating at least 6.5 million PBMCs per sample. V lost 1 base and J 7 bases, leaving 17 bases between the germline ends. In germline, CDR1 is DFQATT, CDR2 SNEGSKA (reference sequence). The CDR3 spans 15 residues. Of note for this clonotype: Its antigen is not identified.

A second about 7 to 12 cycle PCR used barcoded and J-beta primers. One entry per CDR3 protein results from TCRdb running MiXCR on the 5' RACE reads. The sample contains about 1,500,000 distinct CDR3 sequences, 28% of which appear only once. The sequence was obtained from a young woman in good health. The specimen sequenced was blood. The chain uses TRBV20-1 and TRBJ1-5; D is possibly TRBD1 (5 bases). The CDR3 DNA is TGCAGTGCTAGAGGACGAGGGGCTGGGGTACAGCCCCAGCATTTT. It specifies CSARGRGAGVQPQHF.